The 5 T cell receptor beta chains presented below share a single source sample, sequenced in a study of T cells in localized non-small cell lung cancer. Sequencing used immunoSEQ multiplex PCR; TCRdb keeps in-frame clones, though not all of them. The sample records 2,500 to 3,000 clones, approximately 24% being singletons. The source material was lung tumor tissue, sampled before any cancer treatment. Receptors were obtained from a male donor older than 55 with stage II lung adenocarcinoma.

This chain links TRBV9 with TRBJ1-2, with 7 bases fitting TRBD1. The CDR3 has 14 residues. The J segment lost 4 bases and the V segment lost 5 bases, leaving 8 bases of the junction unmatched. Germline assignment: CDR1 SGDLS and CDR2 YYNGEE. CDR3 sequence: CASRDERDSYGYTF. The CDR3 nucleotides are TGTGCCAGCAGAGACGAACGGGACAGCTATGGCTACACCTTC.

The gene calls are TRBV10-2 and TRBJ2-1, with 7 nucleotides matching TRBD2. The length of the CDR3 is 13 residues. Germline values: CDR1 WSHSY, CDR2 SAAADI. Trimming cost V 7 bases and J 2 bases; bases outside gene matches: 2. The CDR3 region is CASTSGTYNEQFF. CDR3 sequence (DNA): TGCGCCAGCACCAGCGGGACCTACAATGAGCAGTTCTTC.

This clone turned up a few times. The chain uses TRBV11-3 and TRBJ2-1, with D unclear. The germline V and J ends were trimmed by 2 bases and 2 bases, with 7 bases remaining between them. The CDR3 runs to 14 residues. In germline, CDR1 is SGHNT, CDR2 YENEEA. The CDR3 DNA reads TGTGCCAGCAGCTTACGAGGCCCCTACAATGAGCAGTTCTTC. This encodes CASSLRGPYNEQFF.

By share, this clone counts as medium-sized (0.01 to 0.1%). V is TRBV6-8 and J is TRBJ2-7; maybe TRBD1 (6 bases). The V end lost 10 bases, the J end lost 4 bases, and 14 bases lay between the germline ends. Germline values: CDR1 MNHGY, CDR2 SAAAGT. There are 12 residues in the CDR3. The CDR3 region is CAISNRVYEQYF. CDR3 coding DNA: TGTGCCATCAGCAACAGGGTTTACGAGCAGTACTTC.

The V call is TRBV18, the J call TRBJ2-6, with a possible D match to TRBD2 (6 bases). The V gene's germline CDR1 is KGHSH and CDR2 LQKENI. This CDR3 spans 17 amino acids. The V end lost 4 bases, the J end lost 0 bases, and 13 bases lay between the germline ends. Written as DNA, the CDR3 is TGTGCCAGCTCACGGGTCGGGGGAGCCTCTGGGGCCAACGTCCTGACTTTC. Protein product: CASSRVGGASGANVLTF.